Listed below are T cell receptor beta chains from one sample, sequenced in a study of T cell repertoires in cytomegalovirus infection. TCRdb called the reads again in MiXCR, with one record for every CDR3 protein. The sample has more than 200,000 distinct CDR3 sequences; approximately 9% are singletons. The sequenced material came from PBMCs. The receptors here all came from a human donor in good health (CMV status not recorded). Some clones in this sample may be carry-over from other donors' samples. The conserved cysteine and the conserved F or W are not part of the CDR3 here. Fields, in order: V gene, CDR3 length, J gene, CDR3 protein.

TRBV28,11,TRBJ1-2,ASSLPGAPGYT
TRBV7-9,15,TRBJ2-1,ASSLARLASSYNEQF
TRBV7-2,14,TRBJ2-1,ASLGRREGPYNEQF
TRBV11-2,12,TRBJ1-1,ASSLDGQIAEAF
TRBV7-2,11,TRBJ2-7,ASSWGTAYEQY
TRBV20-1,12,TRBJ2-3,SARVGNTIDTQY
TRBV7-6,14,TRBJ1-1,ASSPGRAVLNTEAF
TRBV7-8,15,TRBJ1-5,ASSLFFRDGYNQPQH
TRBV5-1,12,TRBJ1-3,ASSLESSGNTIY
TRBV11-2,12,TRBJ2-7,ASSRTEITGEQY